This TCR beta chain was recorded in a study of T-cell reconstitution after alpha-beta-depleted transplantation in children. Study outcomes and limitations: Expanded clones from the graft, numbering several hundred, reportedly supplied alpha-beta T cells about two months after transplant. Some patients' high day-60 TCRbeta diversity was traced to surviving recipient T cells and thymic progenitors. Newly generated T cells supplied most T-cell counts and diversity one year post-transplant.

Library preparation (for TCRbeta) was performed with unique molecular identifiers. Via MiXCR, TCRdb re-called the PCR reads, giving one row per CDR3 protein. The table includes approximately 150,000 distinct CDR3 sequences, roughly 9% detected once. The ends were cut back, 3 bases at V and 5 bases at J, with 8 bases in the middle. The CDR3 runs 13 residues. Looked up from germline, CDR1 is LNHDA and CDR2 is SQIVND (reference sequence). On this clonotype: What it binds is not known.

This TCR derives from a female patient between 2 and 15 years old who had a stem cell transplant for congenital amegakaryocytic thrombocytopenia, so the T cells may come from the graft donor. J is TRBJ1-5 and V is TRBV19; no clear D gene. Material: PBMCs, mostly from graft donor cells, obtained 180 days after TCRalphabeta/CD19-depleted stem cell transplant. CDR3: CASSMFQDQPQHF. Written as DNA, the CDR3 is TGTGCCAGTAGTATGTTCCAGGATCAGCCCCAGCATTTT.